This TCR beta chain derives from a study of T-cell memory formation after mild COVID-19. Study-wide points: There were some responding clones in pre-infection memory, which suggested that cross-reactive memory had joined. Clones contracting day 15 to 85 were balanced CD4/CD8; later expanders leaned CD4+.

Via MiXCR, TCRdb re-called the 5' RACE reads, giving one row per CDR3 protein. The sample contains almost 550,000 distinct CDR3 sequences, 20% of which appear only once. J lost 3 bases, V lost 0 bases, and 7 bases had no gene match. Germline values: CDR1 MGHRA, CDR2 YSYEKL. This CDR3 is 16 amino acids long. Remarks on this clonotype: Its specificity is not known.

V is TRBV4-1 and J is TRBJ2-7; 8 bases match TRBD2. The receptor was isolated from an adult woman who had mild COVID-19 (a few samples of this study predate the infection). Cell type and time point are not known. Sequenced material: PBMCs or a T cell subset sorted from them (not recorded which). The CDR3 DNA reads as TGCGCCAGCAGCCAAGATCACGGGGGGGCGGTCTACGAGCAGTACTTC. This translates into CASSQDHGGAVYEQYF.